Below, 14 T cell receptor beta chains from the same sample are listed, as sequenced in a study of shared clonotypes between healthy human individuals. The table came from immunoSEQ multiplex PCR; TCRdb's copy has only in-frame clones and leaves some out. The sample lists a few million clones; approximately 95% were seen once. Sequencing was performed on naive CD4+ T cells sorted from blood. The subset was: CD45RA+ positively selected. The receptors shown here come from a man younger than 30 in good health.

J is TRBJ1-3 and V is TRBV7-6; D remains unclear. CDR3 length: 14 residues. V was trimmed by 0 bases and J by 0 bases, leaving 3 bases between them. Germline CDR1 reads SGHVS; CDR2 reads FNYEAQ. CDR3 in DNA: TGTGCCAGCAGCTTAGCTAGCTCTGGAAACACCATATATTTT. Amino acids: CASSLASSGNTIYF.

The rearrangement links TRBV27 to TRBJ2-7; TRBD1 matches at 8 bases. Per germline, CDR1 MNHEY and CDR2 SMNVEV (reference sequence). The CDR3 has 14 amino acids. The J segment lost 1 base and the V segment lost 4 bases, leaving 3 bases of the junction unmatched. The CDR3 loop is CASSYDRGSYEQYF. The CDR3 DNA is TGTGCCAGCAGTTACGACAGGGGTTCCTACGAGCAGTACTTC.

The rearrangement joins TRBV7-6 to TRBJ1-1; tentative D call: TRBD1 (6 bases). V dropped 2 bases and J dropped 5 bases, with 15 bases sitting between them. CDR1 SGHVS and CDR2 FNYEAQ come from the germline V gene. This CDR3 contains 15 residues. This CDR3 is CASSLRLGGQTEAFF. The DNA of the CDR3 is TGTGCCAGCAGCTTAAGATTGGGGGGGCAAACTGAAGCTTTCTTT.

The V gene is TRBV25-1, the J gene TRBJ1-2; D gene ambiguous. This CDR3 comprises 11 residues. V was pared by 8 bases and J by 0 bases, with 4 bases between. In germline, CDR1 is MGHDK, CDR2 SYGVNS. CDR3 sequence: CASGTNYGYTF. CDR3 in DNA: TGTGCCAGCGGGACTAACTATGGCTACACCTTC.

The rearrangement joins TRBV2 to TRBJ1-5; D not certain. This CDR3 comprises 14 residues. V was cut by 11 bases and J by 0 bases, with 14 bases left in between. Germline CDR1 SNHLY, CDR2 FYNNEI. The CDR3 sequence is CALGGNSSNQPQHF. The CDR3 bases are TGTGCCCTTGGCGGGAATAGTAGCAATCAGCCCCAGCATTTT.

The chain uses TRBV19 and TRBJ1-6, with D hard to call. This CDR3 spans 11 amino acids. V was cut by 6 bases and J by 14 bases, with 11 bases left in between. Germline loops: CDR1 LNHDA, CDR2 SQIVND (reference sequence). The CDR3 reads CASRVGGTLHF. Written as DNA, the CDR3 is TGTGCCAGTAGGGTTGGAGGGACCCTCCACTTT.

Comment on this clone: Distinct nucleotide sequences in the sample also encode this CDR3. The genes are TRBV29-1 and TRBJ1-1; D gene ambiguous. V gave up 1 base and J gave up 1 base, with 4 bases separating them. CDR1 is SQVTM, CDR2 ANQGSEA, per germline. The CDR3 covers 12 residues. Here the CDR3 reads CSVEGRNTEAFF. CDR3 in DNA: TGCAGCGTTGAAGGCAGGAACACTGAAGCTTTCTTT. Combining the CDR3 with reference TRBV29-1 and TRBJ1-1 gives the whole variable domain SAVISQKPSRDICQRGTSLTIQCQVDSQVTMMFWYRQQPGQSLTLIATANQGSEATYESGFVIDKFPISRPNLTFSTLTVSNMSPEDSSIYLCSVEGRNTEAFFGQGTRLTVV.

This clone was counted once. The rearrangement links TRBV4-1 to TRBJ2-5; 7 nucleotides agree with TRBD2. CDR1 and CDR2 from the germline V gene are MGHRA and YSYEKL. This CDR3 has 15 amino acids. J lost 7 bases, V lost 2 bases, and 10 bases had no gene match. CDR3 sequence (DNA): TGCGCCAGCAGCCAACCGGGGCGGGAGCAGGGGACCCAGTACTTC. Translation gives CASSQPGREQGTQYF.

This chain joins TRBV29-1 and TRBJ1-4, with 7 bases identical to TRBD1. CDR1 SQVTM and CDR2 ANQGSEA come from the germline V gene. The V segment lost 6 bases and the J segment 3 bases; nucleotides outside the gene matches: 4. The length of the CDR3 is 13 residues. The CDR3 nucleotides read TGCAGCGTGGTGGGACAGTCTAATGAAAAACTGTTTTTT. Residues: CSVVGQSNEKLFF.

The chain uses TRBV10-3 and TRBJ1-5, with 8 positions matching TRBD1. Looked up from germline, CDR1 is ENHRY and CDR2 is SYGVKD. The CDR3 length is 15 residues. V was pared by 6 bases and J by 2 bases, with 6 bases of the junction left unmatched. In DNA, the CDR3 is TGTGCCATCAGGCCCGGGGGACAGGGCAATCAGCCCCAGCATTTT. Translating it yields CAIRPGGQGNQPQHF.

V and J are TRBV6-1 and TRBJ1-5; D not certain. From germline, CDR1 is MNHNS and CDR2 SASEGT. The germline V and J ends were trimmed by 4 bases and 6 bases, with 7 bases remaining between them. The CDR3 is made up of 12 amino acids. CDR3 region: CASSVRAQPQHF. The CDR3 coding sequence is TGTGCCAGCAGTGTTAGGGCTCAGCCCCAGCATTTT.

In its sample, this clone was seen once. The CDR3 sequence is CASSIVQNQPQHF. As DNA, the CDR3 is TGTGCCAGTAGTATAGTGCAGAATCAGCCCCAGCATTTT. The V gene is TRBV19, the J gene TRBJ1-5; D gene ambiguous. CDR1 and CDR2 from the germline V gene are LNHDA and SQIVND (reference sequence). The CDR3 loop spans 13 amino acids. V was shortened by 1 base and J by 4 bases, with 5 bases between the two germline ends.

V usage is TRBV7-9 and J usage is TRBJ2-7, with 7 bases aligning to TRBD1. Germline trimming cut 5 bases from V and 3 bases from J; bases unmatched to any gene: 7. There are 14 residues in the CDR3. Germline V gene data show CDR1 as SEHNR and CDR2 as FQNEAQ (reference sequence). In DNA form, the CDR3 reads TGTGCCAGCAGCCATGGGACAGCGGACTACGAGCAGTACTTC. Protein: CASSHGTADYEQYF.

The V call is TRBV5-1, the J call TRBJ2-7; D is uncertain. The CDR3 consists of 15 residues. Trimming cost V 4 bases and J 4 bases, with 18 bases left between them. Per germline, CDR1 SGHRS and CDR2 YFSETQ. Written as DNA, the CDR3 is TGCGCCAGCAGCCCCCAATCGACGGAAATATACGAGCAGTACTTC. Protein product: CASSPQSTEIYEQYF.